The source of this TCR beta chain is a study of patients and donors after allogeneic stem cell transplantation. The CDR3 spans 16 residues. Each CDR3 protein is one row after TCRdb ran MiXCR on the RT-PCR reads. The data hold fewer than 500,000 distinct CDR3 sequences, with approximately 16% observed a single time. The sequenced material came from blood, either unsorted or a sorted T cell fraction (not recorded which). The receptor was derived from a human donor who was either an allogeneic HSCT recipient or a stem cell or donor lymphocyte infusion donor (not recorded which). It is not recorded whose cells these are; they may come from a transplant donor. The V call is TRBV21-1, the J call TRBJ2-1. TRBV21-1 has pseudogene status. The CDR3 region has the DNA TGTGCCAGCAGCAAGACCCAGCAATGGTCCTACAATGAGCAGTTCTTC. Translated: CASSKTQQWSYNEQFF.